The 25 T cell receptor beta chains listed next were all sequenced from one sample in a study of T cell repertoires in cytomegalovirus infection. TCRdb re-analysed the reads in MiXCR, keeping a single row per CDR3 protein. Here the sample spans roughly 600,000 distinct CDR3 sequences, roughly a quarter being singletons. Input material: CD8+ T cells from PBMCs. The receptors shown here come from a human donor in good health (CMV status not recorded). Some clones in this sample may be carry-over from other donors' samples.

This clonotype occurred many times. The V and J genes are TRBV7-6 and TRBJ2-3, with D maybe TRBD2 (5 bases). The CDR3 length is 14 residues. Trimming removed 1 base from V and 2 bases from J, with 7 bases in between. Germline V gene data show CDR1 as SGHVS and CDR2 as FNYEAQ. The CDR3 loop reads CASSLDRDTDTQYF. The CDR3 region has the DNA TGTGCCAGCAGCTTAGATCGGGACACAGATACGCAGTATTTT.

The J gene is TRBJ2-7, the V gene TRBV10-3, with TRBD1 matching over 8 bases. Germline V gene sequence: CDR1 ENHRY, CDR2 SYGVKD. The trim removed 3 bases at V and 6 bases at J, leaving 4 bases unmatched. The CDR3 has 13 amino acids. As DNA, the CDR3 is TGTGCCATCAGTGACGGACAGGGTATCGAGCAGTACTTC. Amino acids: CAISDGQGIEQYF.

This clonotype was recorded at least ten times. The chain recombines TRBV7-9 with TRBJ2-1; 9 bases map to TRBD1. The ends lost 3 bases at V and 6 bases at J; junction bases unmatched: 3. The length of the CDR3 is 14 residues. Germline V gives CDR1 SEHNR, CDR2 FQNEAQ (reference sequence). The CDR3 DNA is TGTGCCAGCAGCTTCCGGGACAGGGTCAATGAGCAGTTCTTC. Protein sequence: CASSFRDRVNEQFF. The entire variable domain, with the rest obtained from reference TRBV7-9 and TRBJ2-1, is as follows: DTGVSQNPRHKITKRGQNVTFRCDPISEHNRLYWYRQTLGQGPEFLTYFQNEAQLEKSRLLSDRFSAERPKGSFSTLEIQRTEQGDSAMYLCASSFRDRVNEQFFGPGTRLTVL.

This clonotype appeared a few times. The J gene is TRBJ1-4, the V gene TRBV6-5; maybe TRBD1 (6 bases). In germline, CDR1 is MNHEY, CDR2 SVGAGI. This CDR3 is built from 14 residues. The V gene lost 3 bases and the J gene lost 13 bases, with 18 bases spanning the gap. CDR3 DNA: TGTGCCAGCAGTTATGGGCGGGGGCCCCGAGGACTGTTTTTT. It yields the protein CASSYGRGPRGLFF.

Here the CDR3 DNA reads TGTGCCAGCAGTGACCGTCCGTCGTACCACGAGCAGTACGTC. Encoded protein: CASSDRPSYHEQYV. V usage is TRBV2 and J usage is TRBJ2-7; no definite D call. This CDR3 region has 14 residues. CDR1 SNHLY and CDR2 FYNNEI come from the germline V gene. Trimming pared 3 bases from V and 5 bases from J, leaving 14 bases between.

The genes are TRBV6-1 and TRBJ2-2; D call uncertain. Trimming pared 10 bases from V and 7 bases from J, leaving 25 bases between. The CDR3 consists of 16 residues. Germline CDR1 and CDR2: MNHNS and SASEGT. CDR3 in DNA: TGTGCCAACACCCTTACTGGCCGCTCTGAAAACGGGGAGCTGTTTTTT. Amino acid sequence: CANTLTGRSENGELFF.

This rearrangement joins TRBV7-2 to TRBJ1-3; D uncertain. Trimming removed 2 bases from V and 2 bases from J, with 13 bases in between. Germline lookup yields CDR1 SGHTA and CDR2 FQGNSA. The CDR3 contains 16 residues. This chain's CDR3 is CASSLRSQPPGNTIYF. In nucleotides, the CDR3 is TGTGCCAGCAGCTTAAGGTCTCAGCCACCTGGAAACACCATATATTTT.

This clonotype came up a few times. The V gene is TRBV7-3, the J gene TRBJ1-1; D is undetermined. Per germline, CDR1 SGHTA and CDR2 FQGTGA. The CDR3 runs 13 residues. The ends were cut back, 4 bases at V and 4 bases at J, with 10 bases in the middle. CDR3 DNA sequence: TGTGCCAGCAGCTCGTGGGAGTTCACTGAAGCTTTCTTT. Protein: CASSSWEFTEAFF.

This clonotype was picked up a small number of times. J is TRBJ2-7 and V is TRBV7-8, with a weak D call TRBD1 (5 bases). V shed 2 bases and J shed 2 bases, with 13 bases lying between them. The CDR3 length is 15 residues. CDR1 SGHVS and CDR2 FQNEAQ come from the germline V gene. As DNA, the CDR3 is TGTGCCAGCAGCTTAAAAGGAAGGGGTACCTACGAGCAGTACTTC. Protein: CASSLKGRGTYEQYF.

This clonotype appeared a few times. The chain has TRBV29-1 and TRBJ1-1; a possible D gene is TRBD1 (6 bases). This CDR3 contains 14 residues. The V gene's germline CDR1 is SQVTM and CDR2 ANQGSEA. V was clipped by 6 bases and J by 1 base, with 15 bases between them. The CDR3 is CSVGGMTGNTEAFF. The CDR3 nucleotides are TGCAGCGTAGGGGGTATGACGGGGAACACTGAAGCTTTCTTT.

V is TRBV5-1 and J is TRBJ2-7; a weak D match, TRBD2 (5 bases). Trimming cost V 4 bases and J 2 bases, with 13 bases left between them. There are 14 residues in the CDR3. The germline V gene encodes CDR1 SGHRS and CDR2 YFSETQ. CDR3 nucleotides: TGCGCCAGCAGCCCTTTCGACGGGGCCTACGAGCAGTACTTC. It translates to CASSPFDGAYEQYF. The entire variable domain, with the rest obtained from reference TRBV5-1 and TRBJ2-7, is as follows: KAGVTQTPRYLIKTRGQQVTLSCSPISGHRSVSWYQQTPGQGLQFLFEYFSETQRNKGNFPGRFSGRQFSNSRSEMNVSTLELGDSALYLCASSPFDGAYEQYFGPGTRLTVT.

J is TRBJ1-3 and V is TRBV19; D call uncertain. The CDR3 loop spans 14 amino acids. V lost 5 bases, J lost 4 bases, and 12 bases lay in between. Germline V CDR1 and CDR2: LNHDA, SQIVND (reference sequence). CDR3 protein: CASSSSLSGNTIYF. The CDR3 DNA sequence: TGTGCCAGTAGTTCCTCACTGTCGGGAAACACCATATATTTT.

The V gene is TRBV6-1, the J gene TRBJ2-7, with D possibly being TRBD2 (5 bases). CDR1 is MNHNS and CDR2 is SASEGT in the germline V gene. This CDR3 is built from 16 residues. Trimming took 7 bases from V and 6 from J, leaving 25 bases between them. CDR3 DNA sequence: TGTGCCAGCACCGAAACCTGGGCGGCGCGGGCAAGCGAGCAGTACTTC. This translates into CASTETWAARASEQYF.

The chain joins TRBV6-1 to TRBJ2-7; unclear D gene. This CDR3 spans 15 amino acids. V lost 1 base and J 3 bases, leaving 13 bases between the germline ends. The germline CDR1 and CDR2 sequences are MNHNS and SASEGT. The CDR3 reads CASSEEAAQVYEQYF. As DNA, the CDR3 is TGTGCCAGCAGTGAAGAGGCCGCGCAGGTCTACGAGCAGTACTTC.

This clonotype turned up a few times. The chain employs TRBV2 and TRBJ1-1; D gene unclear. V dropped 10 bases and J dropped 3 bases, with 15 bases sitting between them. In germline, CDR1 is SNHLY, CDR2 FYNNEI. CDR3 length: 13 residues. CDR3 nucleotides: TGTGCCATTCAGGACGCAGTTCACACTGAAGCTTTCTTT. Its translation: CAIQDAVHTEAFF.

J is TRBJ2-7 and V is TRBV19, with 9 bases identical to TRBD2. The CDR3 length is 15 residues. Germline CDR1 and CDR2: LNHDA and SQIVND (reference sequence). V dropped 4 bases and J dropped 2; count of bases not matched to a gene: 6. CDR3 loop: CASSNERGATYEQYF. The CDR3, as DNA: TGTGCCAGTAGTAATGAGCGGGGGGCTACCTACGAGCAGTACTTC.

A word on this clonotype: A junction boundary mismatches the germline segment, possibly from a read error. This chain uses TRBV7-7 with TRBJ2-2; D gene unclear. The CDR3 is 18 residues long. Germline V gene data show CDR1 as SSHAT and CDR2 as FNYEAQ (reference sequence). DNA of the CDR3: TGTGCTAGCAGCACGTATCCTGTGGGCTACAAAGAAACCGGGGAGCTGTTTTTT. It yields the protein CASSTYPVGYKETGELFF.

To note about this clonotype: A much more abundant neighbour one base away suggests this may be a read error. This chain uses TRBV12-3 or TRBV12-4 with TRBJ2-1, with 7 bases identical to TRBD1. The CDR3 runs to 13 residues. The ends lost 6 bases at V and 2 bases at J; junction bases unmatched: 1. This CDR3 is CASRQGTYNEQFF. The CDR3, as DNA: TGTGCCAGCAGACAGGGGACCTACAATGAGCAGTTCTTC.

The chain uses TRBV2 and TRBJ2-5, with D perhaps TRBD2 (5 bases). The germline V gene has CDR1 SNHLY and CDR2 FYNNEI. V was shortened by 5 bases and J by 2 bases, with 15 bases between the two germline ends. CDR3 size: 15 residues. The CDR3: CASSSTPPGQETQYF. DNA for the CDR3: TGTGCCAGCAGTTCGACACCCCCGGGACAAGAGACCCAGTACTTC.

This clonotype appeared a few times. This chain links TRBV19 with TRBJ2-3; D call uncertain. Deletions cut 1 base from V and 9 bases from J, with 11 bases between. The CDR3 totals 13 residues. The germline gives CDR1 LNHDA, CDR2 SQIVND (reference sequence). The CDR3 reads CASSIGDPATQYF. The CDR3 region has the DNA TGTGCCAGTAGTATAGGCGACCCCGCAACGCAGTATTTT.

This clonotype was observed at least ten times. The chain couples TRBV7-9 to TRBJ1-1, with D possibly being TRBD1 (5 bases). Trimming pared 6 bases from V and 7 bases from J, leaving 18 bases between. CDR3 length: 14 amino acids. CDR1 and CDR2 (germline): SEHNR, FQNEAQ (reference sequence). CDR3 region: CASSVVGGFGEAFF. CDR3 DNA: TGTGCCAGCAGTGTAGTCGGGGGATTTGGTGAAGCTTTCTTT.

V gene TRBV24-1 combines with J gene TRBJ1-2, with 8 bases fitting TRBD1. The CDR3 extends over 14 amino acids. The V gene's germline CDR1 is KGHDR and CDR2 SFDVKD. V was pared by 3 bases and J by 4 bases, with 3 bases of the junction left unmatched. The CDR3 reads CATSDPDRGYGYTF. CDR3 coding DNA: TGTGCCACCAGTGATCCCGACAGGGGCTATGGCTACACCTTC.

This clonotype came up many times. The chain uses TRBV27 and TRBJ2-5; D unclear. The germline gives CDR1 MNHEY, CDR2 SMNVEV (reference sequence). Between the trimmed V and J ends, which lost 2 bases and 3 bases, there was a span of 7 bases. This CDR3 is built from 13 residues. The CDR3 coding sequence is TGTGCCAGCAGTTTAGGGCCCAAAGAGACCCAGTACTTC. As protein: CASSLGPKETQYF.

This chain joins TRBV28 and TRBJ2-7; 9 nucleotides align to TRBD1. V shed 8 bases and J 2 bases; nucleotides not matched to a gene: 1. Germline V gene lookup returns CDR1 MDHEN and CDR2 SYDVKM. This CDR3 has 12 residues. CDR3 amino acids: CASGTGTYEQYV. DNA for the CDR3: TGTGCCAGCGGGACAGGGACCTACGAGCAGTACGTC.

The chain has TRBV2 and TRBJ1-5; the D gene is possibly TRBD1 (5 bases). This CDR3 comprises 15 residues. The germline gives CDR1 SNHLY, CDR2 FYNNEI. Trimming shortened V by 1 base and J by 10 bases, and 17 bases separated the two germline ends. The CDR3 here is CASSEGRQINAPQHF. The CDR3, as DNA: TGTGCCAGCAGTGAAGGAAGACAGATCAATGCTCCCCAGCATTTT.